Sample share makes the clone carrying this T cell receptor (beta chain) medium-sized (0.01 to 0.1%). No antigen is known for it. CDR3 length: 19 amino acids. V was clipped by 4 bases and J by 0 bases, with 25 bases between them. Treg sorting used a CD4+CD25+CD127-/low gate. Study-wide points: Tumor-infiltrating Treg TCR alpha and beta sequences overlapped most with tumor naive CD4+ T cells, then blood naive.

TCRdb re-called the 5' RACE reads through MiXCR, storing one row per CDR3 protein. The sample includes 55,000 or so distinct CDR3 sequences, roughly 20% of them seen just once. The sample comprised tumor-infiltrating Tregs sorted from the breast tumor. The origin of this receptor is a female donor with breast cancer. J is TRBJ2-7 and V is TRBV12-3 or TRBV12-4, with D tentatively TRBD2 (5 bases). CDR3 sequence reads: CASSYQHRRATWSSYEQYF. CDR3 bases: TGTGCCAGCAGTTACCAGCACCGGCGGGCTACCTGGAGCTCCTACGAGCAGTACTTC.